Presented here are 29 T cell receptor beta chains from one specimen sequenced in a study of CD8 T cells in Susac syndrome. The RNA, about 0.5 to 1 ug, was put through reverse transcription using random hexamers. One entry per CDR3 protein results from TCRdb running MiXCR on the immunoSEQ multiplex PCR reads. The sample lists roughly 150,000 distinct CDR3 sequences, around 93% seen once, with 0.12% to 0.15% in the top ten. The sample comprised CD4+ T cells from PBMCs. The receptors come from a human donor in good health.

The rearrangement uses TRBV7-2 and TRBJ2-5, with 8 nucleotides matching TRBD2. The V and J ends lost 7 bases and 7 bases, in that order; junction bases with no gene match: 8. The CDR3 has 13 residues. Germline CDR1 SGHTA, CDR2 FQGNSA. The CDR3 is CASTNRGGSTQYF. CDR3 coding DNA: TGTGCCAGCACTAATCGGGGGGGGTCGACCCAGTACTTC.

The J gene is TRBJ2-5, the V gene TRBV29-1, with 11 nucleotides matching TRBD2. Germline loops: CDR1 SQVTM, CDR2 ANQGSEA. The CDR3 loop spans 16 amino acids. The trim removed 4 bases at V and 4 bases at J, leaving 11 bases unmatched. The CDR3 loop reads CSVVLAGGMRSETQYF. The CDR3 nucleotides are TGCAGCGTTGTTTTAGCGGGGGGGATGAGATCAGAGACCCAGTACTTC.

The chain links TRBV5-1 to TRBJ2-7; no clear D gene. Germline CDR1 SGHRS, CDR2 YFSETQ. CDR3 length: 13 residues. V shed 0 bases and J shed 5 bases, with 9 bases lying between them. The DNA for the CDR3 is TGCGCCAGCAGCTTGGCGTGGTTGAACGAGCAGTACTTC. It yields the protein CASSLAWLNEQYF. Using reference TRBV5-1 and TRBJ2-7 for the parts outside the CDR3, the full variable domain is KAGVTQTPRYLIKTRGQQVTLSCSPISGHRSVSWYQQTPGQGLQFLFEYFSETQRNKGNFPGRFSGRQFSNSRSEMNVSTLELGDSALYLCASSLAWLNEQYFGPGTRLTVT.

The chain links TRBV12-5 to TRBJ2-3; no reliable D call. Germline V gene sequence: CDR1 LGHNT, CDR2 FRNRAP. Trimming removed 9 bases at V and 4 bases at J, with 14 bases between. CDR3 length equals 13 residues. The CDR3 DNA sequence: TGTGCTAGCATGGGGTCCGGAGCAGATACGCAGTATTTT. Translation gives CASMGSGADTQYF.

This CDR3 reads CASSQEERAQETQYF. CDR3 bases: TGTGCCAGCAGCCAAGAGGAACGAGCACAAGAGACCCAGTACTTC. The chain carries TRBV3-1 and TRBJ2-5; D gene ambiguous. The CDR3 contains 15 residues. V gave up 0 bases and J gave up 2 bases, with 10 bases separating them. The germline V gene encodes CDR1 LGHDT and CDR2 YNNKEL (reference sequence).

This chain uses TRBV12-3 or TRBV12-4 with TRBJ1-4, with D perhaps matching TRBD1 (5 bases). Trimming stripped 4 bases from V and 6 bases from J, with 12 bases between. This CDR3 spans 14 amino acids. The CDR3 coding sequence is TGTGCCAGCAGTTACGACGGGGGTGATGAAAAACTGTTTTTT. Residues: CASSYDGGDEKLFF.

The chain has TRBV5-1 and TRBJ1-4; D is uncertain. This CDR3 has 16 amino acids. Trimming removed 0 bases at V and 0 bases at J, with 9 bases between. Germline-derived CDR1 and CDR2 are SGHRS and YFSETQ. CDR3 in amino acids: CASSLDLSATNEKLFF. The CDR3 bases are TGCGCCAGCAGCTTGGATCTGTCAGCAACTAATGAAAAACTGTTTTTT.

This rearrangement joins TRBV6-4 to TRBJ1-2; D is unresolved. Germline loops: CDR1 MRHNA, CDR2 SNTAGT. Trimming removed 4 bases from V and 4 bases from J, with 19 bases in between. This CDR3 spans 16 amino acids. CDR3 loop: CASSGLTLGQSYGYTF. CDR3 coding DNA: TGTGCCAGCAGTGGACTGACTTTAGGGCAGAGCTATGGCTACACCTTC.

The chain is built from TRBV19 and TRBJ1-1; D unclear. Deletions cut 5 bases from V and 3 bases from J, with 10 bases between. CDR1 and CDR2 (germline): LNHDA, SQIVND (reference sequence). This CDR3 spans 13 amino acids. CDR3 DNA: TGTGCCAGTAGTTTAAGTATCGACACTGAAGCTTTCTTT. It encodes CASSLSIDTEAFF. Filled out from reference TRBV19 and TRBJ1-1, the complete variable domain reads DGGITQSPKYLFRKEGQNVTLSCEQNLNHDAMYWYRQDPGQGLRLIYYSQIVNDFQKGDIAEGYSVSREKKESFPLTVTSAQKNPTAFYLCASSLSIDTEAFFGQGTRLTVV.

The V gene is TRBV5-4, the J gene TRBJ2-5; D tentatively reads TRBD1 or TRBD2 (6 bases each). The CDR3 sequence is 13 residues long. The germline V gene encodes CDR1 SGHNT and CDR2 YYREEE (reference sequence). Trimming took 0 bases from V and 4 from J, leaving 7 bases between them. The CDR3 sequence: CASSLEGGETQYF. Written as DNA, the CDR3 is TGTGCCAGCAGCTTGGAGGGGGGAGAGACCCAGTACTTC.

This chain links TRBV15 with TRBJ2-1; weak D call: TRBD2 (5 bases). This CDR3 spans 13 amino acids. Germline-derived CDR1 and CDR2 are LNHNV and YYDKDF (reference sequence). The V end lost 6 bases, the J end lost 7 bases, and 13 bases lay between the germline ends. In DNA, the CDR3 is TGTGCCACCAGGCACGGTCCGGGGAATGAGCAGTTCTTC. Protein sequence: CATRHGPGNEQFF. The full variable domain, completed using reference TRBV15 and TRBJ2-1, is DAMVIQNPRYQVTQFGKPVTLSCSQTLNHNVMYWYQQKSSQAPKLLFHYYDKDFNNEADTPDNFQSRRPNTSFCFLDIRSPGLGDTAMYLCATRHGPGNEQFFGPGTRLTVL.

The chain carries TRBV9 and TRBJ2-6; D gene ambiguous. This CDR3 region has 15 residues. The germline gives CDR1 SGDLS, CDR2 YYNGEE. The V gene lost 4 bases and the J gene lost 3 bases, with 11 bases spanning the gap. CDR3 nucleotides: TGTGCCAGCAGCCCGGAGCCAGTTGGGGCCAACGTCCTGACTTTC. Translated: CASSPEPVGANVLTF.

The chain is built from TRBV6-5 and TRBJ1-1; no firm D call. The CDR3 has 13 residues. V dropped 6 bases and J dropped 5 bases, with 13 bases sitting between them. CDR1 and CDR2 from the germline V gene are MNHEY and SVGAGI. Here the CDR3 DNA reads TGTGCCAGCAGCAAACGTCTTGGAACTGAAGCTTTCTTT. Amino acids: CASSKRLGTEAFF.

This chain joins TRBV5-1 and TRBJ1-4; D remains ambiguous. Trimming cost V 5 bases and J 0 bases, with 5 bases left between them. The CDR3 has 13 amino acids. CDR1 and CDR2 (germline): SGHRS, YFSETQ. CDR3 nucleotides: TGCGCCAGCAGACCGTCAACTAATGAAAAACTGTTTTTT. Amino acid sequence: CASRPSTNEKLFF.

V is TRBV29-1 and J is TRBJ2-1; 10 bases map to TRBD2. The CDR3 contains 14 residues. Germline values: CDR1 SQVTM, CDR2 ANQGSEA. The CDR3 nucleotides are TGCAGTGAATCCGGGACTAGCGATTACAATGAGCAGTTCTTC. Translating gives CSESGTSDYNEQFF.

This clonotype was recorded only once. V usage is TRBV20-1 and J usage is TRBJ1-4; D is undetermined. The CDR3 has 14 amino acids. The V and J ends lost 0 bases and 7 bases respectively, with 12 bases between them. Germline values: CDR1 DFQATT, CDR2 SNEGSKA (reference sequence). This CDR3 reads CSARDGQGSEKLFF. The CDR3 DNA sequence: TGCAGTGCTAGAGATGGCCAAGGAAGTGAAAAACTGTTTTTT.

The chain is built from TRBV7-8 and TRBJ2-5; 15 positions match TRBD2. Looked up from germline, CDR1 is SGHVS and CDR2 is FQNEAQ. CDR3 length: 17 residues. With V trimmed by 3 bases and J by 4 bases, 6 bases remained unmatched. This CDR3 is CASSFWTSGGAGETQYF. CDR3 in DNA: TGTGCCAGCAGCTTTTGGACTAGCGGGGGGGCCGGAGAGACCCAGTACTTC.

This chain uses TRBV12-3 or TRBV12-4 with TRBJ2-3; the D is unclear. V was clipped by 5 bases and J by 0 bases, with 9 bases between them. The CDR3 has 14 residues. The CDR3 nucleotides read TGTGCCAGCAGTCCCCCACCCAGCACAGATACGCAGTATTTT. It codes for CASSPPPSTDTQYF.

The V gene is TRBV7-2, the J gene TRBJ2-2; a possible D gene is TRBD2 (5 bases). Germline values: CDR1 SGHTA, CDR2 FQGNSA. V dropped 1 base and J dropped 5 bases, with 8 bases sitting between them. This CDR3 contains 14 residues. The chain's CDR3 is CASSLGRGTGELFF. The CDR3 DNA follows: TGTGCCAGCAGCTTAGGACGGGGTACCGGGGAGCTGTTTTTT.

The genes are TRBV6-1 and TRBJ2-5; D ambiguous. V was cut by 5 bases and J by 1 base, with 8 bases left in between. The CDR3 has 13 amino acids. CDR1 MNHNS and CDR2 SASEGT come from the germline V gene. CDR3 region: CASSRRSQETQYF. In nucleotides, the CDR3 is TGTGCCAGCAGTAGACGGAGCCAAGAGACCCAGTACTTC.

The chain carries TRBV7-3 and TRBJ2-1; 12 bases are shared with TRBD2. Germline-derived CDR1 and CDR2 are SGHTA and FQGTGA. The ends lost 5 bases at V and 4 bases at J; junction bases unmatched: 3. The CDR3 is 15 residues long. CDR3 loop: CASSTGTSGYNEQFF. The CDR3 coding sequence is TGTGCCAGCAGCACCGGGACTAGCGGGTACAATGAGCAGTTCTTC.

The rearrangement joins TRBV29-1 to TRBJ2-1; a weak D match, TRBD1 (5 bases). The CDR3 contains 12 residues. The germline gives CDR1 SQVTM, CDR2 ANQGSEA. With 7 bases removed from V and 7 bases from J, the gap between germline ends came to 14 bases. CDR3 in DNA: TGCAGCGGGCGGAAGCAGGGAAATGAGCAGTTCTTC. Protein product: CSGRKQGNEQFF.

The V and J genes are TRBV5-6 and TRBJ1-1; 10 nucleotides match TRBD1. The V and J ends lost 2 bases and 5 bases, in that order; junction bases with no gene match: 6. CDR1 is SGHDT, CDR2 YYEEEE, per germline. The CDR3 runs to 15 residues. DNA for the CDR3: TGTGCCAGCAGCTTACCGGGACAGGGGAATACTGAAGCTTTCTTT. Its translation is CASSLPGQGNTEAFF.

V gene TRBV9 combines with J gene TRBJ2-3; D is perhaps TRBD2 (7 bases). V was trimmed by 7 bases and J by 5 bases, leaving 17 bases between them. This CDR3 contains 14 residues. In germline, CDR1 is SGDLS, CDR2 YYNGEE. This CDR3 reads CASARGGQGDTQYF. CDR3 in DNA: TGTGCCAGCGCCCGCGGGGGCCAAGGAGATACGCAGTATTTT.

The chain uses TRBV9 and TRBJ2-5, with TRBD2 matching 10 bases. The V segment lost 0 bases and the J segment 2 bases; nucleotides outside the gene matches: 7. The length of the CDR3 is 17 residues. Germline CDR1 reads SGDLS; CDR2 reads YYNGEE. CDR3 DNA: TGTGCCAGCAGCGTAGGCTCTAGCGGGGGTAAGCAAGAGACCCAGTACTTC. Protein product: CASSVGSSGGKQETQYF.

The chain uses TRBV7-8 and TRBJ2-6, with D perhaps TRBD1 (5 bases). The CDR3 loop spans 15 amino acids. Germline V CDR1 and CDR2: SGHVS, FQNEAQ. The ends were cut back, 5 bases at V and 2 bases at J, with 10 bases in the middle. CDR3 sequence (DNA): TGTGCCAGCAGCCCTTCAGGGACTGGGGCCAACGTCCTGACTTTC. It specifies CASSPSGTGANVLTF.

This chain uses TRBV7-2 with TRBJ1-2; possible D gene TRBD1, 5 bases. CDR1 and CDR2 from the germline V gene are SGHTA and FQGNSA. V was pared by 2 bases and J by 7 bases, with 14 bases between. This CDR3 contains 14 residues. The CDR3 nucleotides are TGTGCCAGCAGCTTAACAAGGACAATGAGTGGCTACACCTTC. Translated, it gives CASSLTRTMSGYTF.

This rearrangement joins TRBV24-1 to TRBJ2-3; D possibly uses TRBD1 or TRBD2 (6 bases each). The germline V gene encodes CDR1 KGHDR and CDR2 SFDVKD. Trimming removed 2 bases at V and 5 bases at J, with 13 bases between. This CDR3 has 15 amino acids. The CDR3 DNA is TGTGCCACCAGTGATTCGAGGGGGGCCGTAGATACGCAGTATTTT. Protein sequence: CATSDSRGAVDTQYF.

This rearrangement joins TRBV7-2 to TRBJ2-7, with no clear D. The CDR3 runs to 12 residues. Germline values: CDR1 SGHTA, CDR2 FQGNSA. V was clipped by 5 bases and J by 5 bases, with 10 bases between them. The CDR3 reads CASSPSRDEQYF. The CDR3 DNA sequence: TGTGCCAGCAGCCCCTCCCGGGACGAGCAGTACTTC.